The 22 T cell receptor beta chains given below trace back to one sample, sequenced in a study of type 1 regulatory T cells listed by TCRdb under 2021. Sequencer: Illumina MiSeq. The public reads were reanalyzed by TCRdb: fastp trimming at Q25, MiXCR alignment, in-frame beta chains only. Duplicate CDR3 protein sequences are folded into a single record with the most common DNA and genes. In this sample the table shows approximately 100,000 distinct CDR3 sequences, roughly 28% of which occur a single time. Of the sample, less than 2.5% is held by the ten largest clones. Specimen: CD4+ T cells, either the whole sample or a sorted fraction (not recorded which). These receptors were collected from a human donor in good health.

This clonotype was seen more than once but under ten times. The chain has TRBV7-2 and TRBJ2-5; 9 nucleotides match TRBD1. V gave up 5 bases and J gave up 3 bases; unmatched junction bases: 4. The CDR3 totals 14 residues. Germline V gene sequence: CDR1 SGHTA, CDR2 FQGNSA. This CDR3 reads CASSSGQGKETQYF. CDR3 DNA sequence: TGTGCCAGCAGCAGCGGACAGGGGAAAGAGACCCAGTACTTC.

The chain couples TRBV9 to TRBJ2-7; 10 nucleotides align to TRBD2. Unmatched junction bases numbered 11, after V lost 4 bases and J lost 4 bases. This CDR3 is built from 16 residues. In germline, CDR1 is SGDLS, CDR2 YYNGEE. This chain's CDR3 is CASSTTSGTSVYEQYF. The CDR3 DNA sequence: TGTGCCAGCAGCACCACGTCCGGGACTAGCGTATACGAGCAGTACTTC.

The chain combines TRBV5-1 with TRBJ1-1, with TRBD1 identical over 11 bases. Germline trimming cut 3 bases from V and 13 bases from J; bases unmatched to any gene: 5. CDR1 and CDR2 (germline): SGHRS, YFSETQ. CDR3 length: 12 amino acids. The CDR3 spells CASSSSGQGGFF. The CDR3 bases are TGCGCCAGCAGCTCCTCGGGACAGGGGGGTTTCTTT.

In its sample, this clonotype was seen a few times. V and J are TRBV5-6 and TRBJ2-5; D may correspond to TRBD1 or TRBD2 (5 bases each). Per the germline V gene, CDR1 is SGHDT and CDR2 is YYEEEE. This CDR3 contains 16 residues. Deletions cut 0 bases from V and 4 bases from J, with 16 bases between. In DNA form, the CDR3 reads TGTGCCAGCAGCTTGGACGGTCGTGGGGACGGAGAGACCCAGTACTTC. As protein: CASSLDGRGDGETQYF.

This clonotype was detected many times. This rearrangement joins TRBV7-9 to TRBJ2-7; maybe TRBD2 (6 bases). The CDR3 totals 14 residues. CDR1 and CDR2 from the germline V gene are SEHNR and FQNEAQ (reference sequence). Trimming stripped 2 bases from V and 1 base from J, with 9 bases between. CDR3 loop: CASSLSGTSYEQYF. For the CDR3, the DNA is TGTGCCAGCAGCTTATCCGGGACTTCCTACGAGCAGTACTTC.

This clonotype was seen ten or more times. This sequence joins TRBV10-3 and TRBJ2-7; tentatively, D is TRBD1 (5 bases). Germline V CDR1 and CDR2: ENHRY, SYGVKD. CDR3 length: 14 residues. V dropped 4 bases and J dropped 1 base, with 11 bases sitting between them. In DNA form, the CDR3 reads TGTGCCATCAGTGGAGGACACCCGTCCTACGAGCAGTACTTC. This codes for CAISGGHPSYEQYF.

The V and J genes are TRBV3-1 and TRBJ2-1; 12 bases agree with TRBD2. The V segment lost 6 bases and the J segment 4 bases; nucleotides outside the gene matches: 7. The germline gives CDR1 LGHDT, CDR2 YNNKEL (reference sequence). CDR3 length equals 16 residues. CDR3 coding DNA: TGTGCCAGCAGGCCTACGACTAGCGGGAGTTACAATGAGCAGTTCTTC. Its translation is CASRPTTSGSYNEQFF.

This clonotype was observed a few times. The chain recombines TRBV24-1 with TRBJ2-1; D gene uncertain. V was trimmed by 1 base and J by 9 bases, leaving 12 bases between them. CDR1 is KGHDR, CDR2 SFDVKD, per germline. CDR3 length equals 14 residues. The CDR3 here is CATSDFREWSEQFF. The CDR3 DNA reads as TGTGCCACCAGTGATTTTAGGGAATGGAGTGAGCAGTTCTTC.

DNA for the CDR3: TGCAGTGCTGTAGGACCCGAGGGGCTTTATGGCTACACCTTC. Its protein is CSAVGPEGLYGYTF. The chain has TRBV20-1 and TRBJ1-2; D may be TRBD1 (5 bases). Germline V gives CDR1 DFQATT, CDR2 SNEGSKA (reference sequence). The CDR3 length is 14 residues. V was cut by 5 bases and J by 5 bases, with 18 bases left in between.

The chain carries TRBV6-2 or TRBV6-3 and TRBJ2-7; 11 nucleotides line up with TRBD2. Losses at the gene ends were 6 bases for V and 2 bases for J; bases not matched to a gene: 3. Germline values: CDR1 MNHEY, CDR2 SVGEGT. CDR3 length equals 14 residues. This CDR3 is CASRGLADTYEQYF. The CDR3 DNA reads TGTGCCAGCAGGGGACTAGCGGATACCTACGAGCAGTACTTC.

This clonotype appeared a single time. The chain employs TRBV27 and TRBJ2-1, with D possibly TRBD2 on 6 matching bases. This CDR3 contains 14 residues. CDR1 is MNHEY and CDR2 is SMNVEV in the germline V gene (reference sequence). Trimming left V 7 bases short and J 8 bases short, with 18 bases between. In DNA, the CDR3 is TGTGCCAGCAAGTCCGGAGGGGCGAGGGATGAGCAGTTCTTC. Its protein product is CASKSGGARDEQFF.

V and J are TRBV7-2 and TRBJ1-1, with D tentatively TRBD1 (6 bases). This CDR3 spans 17 amino acids. Per the germline V gene, CDR1 is SGHTA and CDR2 is FQGNSA. With 3 bases removed from V and 0 bases from J, the gap between germline ends came to 17 bases. The CDR3: CASSFPISGGMNTEAFF. In DNA form, the CDR3 reads TGTGCCAGCAGCTTCCCCATATCGGGGGGCATGAACACTGAAGCTTTCTTT.

The table lists this clonotype with a few counts. CDR3 region: CASSETPQRGNDEQFF. The DNA for the CDR3 is TGTGCCAGCAGTGAAACGCCCCAGCGGGGTAATGATGAGCAGTTCTTC. The V and J genes are TRBV6-1 and TRBJ2-1; TRBD2 aligns across 7 bases. The CDR3 has 16 amino acids. Germline assignment: CDR1 MNHNS and CDR2 SASEGT. Germline trimming cut 2 bases from V and 8 bases from J; bases unmatched to any gene: 12.

In its sample, this clonotype was seen a few times. The chain carries TRBV27 and TRBJ2-7; D remains unclear. Trimming stripped 1 base from V and 0 bases from J, with 7 bases between. CDR3 length equals 14 residues. CDR1 is MNHEY, CDR2 SMNVEV, per germline (reference sequence). The CDR3 spells CASSLFQTSYEQYF. The CDR3 DNA reads TGTGCCAGCAGTTTATTTCAGACCTCCTACGAGCAGTACTTC.

The chain has TRBV6-6 and TRBJ1-3; 7 positions agree with TRBD1. CDR1 MNHNY and CDR2 SVGAGI come from the germline V gene (reference sequence). V dropped 5 bases and J dropped 8; count of bases not matched to a gene: 9. There are 14 residues in the CDR3. In DNA, the CDR3 is TGTGCCAGCAGTCAAATAAGGGGGCAGGACACCATATATTTT. The encoded protein is CASSQIRGQDTIYF.

The chain couples TRBV27 to TRBJ1-5, with D perhaps matching TRBD1 (6 bases). The V gene lost 3 bases and the J gene lost 0 bases, with 9 bases spanning the gap. Germline CDR1 MNHEY, CDR2 SMNVEV (reference sequence). The CDR3 is made up of 15 amino acids. Written as DNA, the CDR3 is TGTGCCAGCAGTTTTACAGGGAGTAGCAATCAGCCCCAGCATTTT. Protein: CASSFTGSSNQPQHF.

This clonotype was detected a few times. The J gene is TRBJ2-1, the V gene TRBV5-5; TRBD1 matches at 7 bases. Trimming removed 3 bases from V and 5 bases from J; junction bases left unmatched: 17. The CDR3 is 18 amino acids. The germline CDR1 and CDR2 sequences are SGHKS and YYEKEE (reference sequence). The CDR3 bases are TGTGCCAGCAGCTCAGCGGCGGTAGACAGGGTTATCAACAATGAGCAGTTCTTC. It codes for CASSSAAVDRVINNEQFF.

This chain joins TRBV20-1 and TRBJ2-4, with D possibly TRBD2 on 6 matching bases. Germline V gene data show CDR1 as DFQATT and CDR2 as SNEGSKA (reference sequence). Between the trimmed V and J ends, which lost 0 bases and 7 bases, there was a span of 13 bases. The CDR3 is made up of 14 amino acids. The DNA for the CDR3 is TGCAGTGCTAGAGAAAACACCGGGAGTAACATTCAGTACTTC. It specifies CSARENTGSNIQYF.

This clonotype was seen once. The chain carries TRBV29-1 and TRBJ1-1; D might be TRBD1 (5 bases). The CDR3 totals 12 residues. Germline loops: CDR1 SQVTM, CDR2 ANQGSEA. The V and J ends lost 7 bases and 0 bases respectively, with 9 bases between them. CDR3 region: CSAGTVNTEAFF. CDR3 bases: TGCAGCGCCGGGACTGTGAACACTGAAGCTTTCTTT.

This clonotype has more than one count but fewer than ten. The chain links TRBV20-1 to TRBJ1-5; 10 positions agree with TRBD1. Germline trimming cut 5 bases from V and 6 bases from J; bases unmatched to any gene: 1. This CDR3 contains 12 residues. Germline V gene lookup returns CDR1 DFQATT and CDR2 SNEGSKA (reference sequence). CDR3 region: CSAGTGVQPQHF. Here the CDR3 DNA reads TGCAGTGCTGGGACAGGGGTTCAGCCCCAGCATTTT.

This clonotype turned up a few times. This rearrangement joins TRBV15 to TRBJ1-1; the match to TRBD1 covers 10 bases. Germline V gives CDR1 LNHNV, CDR2 YYDKDF (reference sequence). The CDR3 totals 19 residues. V trimming: 0 bases; J trimming: 6 bases; junction bases outside the gene matches: 16. Written as DNA, the CDR3 is TGTGCCACCAGCAGAGATGGAGTGAAGGGACAGGGGAAGGTGGCTGAAGCTTTCTTT. Translating it yields CATSRDGVKGQGKVAEAFF.

This clonotype has more than one count but fewer than ten. The rearrangement links TRBV5-6 to TRBJ1-5; a possible D gene is TRBD1 (6 bases). In germline, CDR1 is SGHDT, CDR2 YYEEEE. Trimming removed 4 bases from V and 0 bases from J, with 17 bases in between. The CDR3 sequence is 17 residues long. CDR3 sequence: CASSPGRGTYSNQPQHF. CDR3 nucleotide sequence: TGTGCCAGCAGCCCAGGCCGGGGGACATATAGCAATCAGCCCCAGCATTTT.